These 6 T cell receptor beta chains were sequenced from one sample in a study of blood T cell repertoires in COVID-19. TCRdb's table, derived via immunoSEQ multiplex PCR, lists solely in-frame clones and lacks some. The sample lists 200,000 to 300,000 clones; about 87% were seen once. Sample: PBMCs or T cells enriched from blood (not recorded which). The origin of the receptors is a woman between 40 and 50 years old who had been exposed to COVID-19.

The chain couples TRBV28 to TRBJ2-1; 10 nucleotides agree with TRBD1. The ends lost 6 bases at V and 9 bases at J; junction bases unmatched: 11. This CDR3 is 15 amino acids long. The germline gives CDR1 MDHEN, CDR2 SYDVKM. This chain's CDR3 is CASRAGTGAQVEQFF. The CDR3 DNA reads TGTGCCAGCAGAGCCGGGACAGGGGCGCAGGTTGAGCAGTTCTTC.

The chain recombines TRBV4-3 with TRBJ1-2; D is possibly TRBD1 (6 bases). V dropped 6 bases and J dropped 2 bases, with 13 bases sitting between them. CDR1 is LGHNA, CDR2 YSLEER, per germline. The CDR3 consists of 14 residues. As DNA, the CDR3 is TGCGCCAGCAGTCAGGCAGGGGAGAACTATGGCTACACCTTC. Protein product: CASSQAGENYGYTF.

V usage is TRBV10-2 and J usage is TRBJ2-5; 8 bases are shared with TRBD1. The ends lost 6 bases at V and 1 base at J; junction bases unmatched: 4. Germline-derived CDR1 and CDR2 are WSHSY and SAAADI. The length of the CDR3 is 14 residues. The CDR3 here is CASSGQGSQETQYF. The CDR3 DNA follows: TGCGCCAGCAGCGGACAGGGCAGCCAAGAGACCCAGTACTTC.

This clone is labeled medium-sized. The V call is TRBV5-4, the J call TRBJ2-7, with unresolved D. V lost 1 base and J lost 1, with 18 bases in between. CDR1 and CDR2 (germline): SGHNT, YYREEE (reference sequence). This CDR3 is 17 amino acids long. Written as DNA, the CDR3 is TGTGCCAGCAGCTTGTCTTCTGGCAGGCGAGTTTCCTACGAGCAGTACTTC. The encoded protein is CASSLSSGRRVSYEQYF.

V is TRBV29-1 and J is TRBJ1-1, with D uncertain. Per germline, CDR1 SQVTM and CDR2 ANQGSEA. The CDR3 loop spans 12 amino acids. V was clipped by 7 bases and J by 8 bases, with 17 bases between them. This CDR3 reads CSGESSGAEAFF. As DNA, the CDR3 is TGCAGCGGGGAGTCCAGCGGAGCGGAAGCTTTCTTT.

This chain links TRBV11-2 with TRBJ2-5; TRBD2 aligns across 8 bases. CDR3 size: 16 residues. Germline CDR1 reads SGHAT; CDR2 reads FQNNGV. The trim removed 1 base at V and 3 bases at J, leaving 7 bases unmatched. The CDR3 region is CASSLGTGTSEETQYF. CDR3 sequence (DNA): TGTGCCAGCAGCTTAGGAACCGGGACTAGTGAAGAGACCCAGTACTTC.